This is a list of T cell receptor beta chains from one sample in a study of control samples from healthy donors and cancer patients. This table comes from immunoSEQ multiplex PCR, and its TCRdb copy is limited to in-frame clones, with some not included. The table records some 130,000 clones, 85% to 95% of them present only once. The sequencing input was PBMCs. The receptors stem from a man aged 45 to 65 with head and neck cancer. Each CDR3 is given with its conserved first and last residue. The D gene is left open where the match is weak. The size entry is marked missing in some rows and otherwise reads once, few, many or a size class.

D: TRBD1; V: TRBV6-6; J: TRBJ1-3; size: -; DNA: TGTGCCAGCAGCCTGGACAGGGCTGGAAACACCATATATTTT; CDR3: CASSLDRAGNTIYF
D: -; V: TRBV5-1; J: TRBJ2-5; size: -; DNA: TGCGCCAGCAGCCGGCTCACATCGGGAGAGACCCAGTACTTC; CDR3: CASSRLTSGETQYF
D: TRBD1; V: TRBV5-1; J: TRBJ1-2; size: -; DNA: TGCGCCAGCAGCTTGACCGGACAGGCTAACTATGGCTACACCTTC; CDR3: CASSLTGQANYGYTF
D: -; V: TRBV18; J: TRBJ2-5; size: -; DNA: TGTGCCAGCTCAGGTCGACGAGGACAGAGGCACCAAGAGACCCAGTACTTC; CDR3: CASSGRRGQRHQETQYF
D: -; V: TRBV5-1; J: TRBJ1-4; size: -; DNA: TGCGCCAGCAGCTTATCCGGGTCGGCGAACTGGCGTGAAAAACTGTTTTTT; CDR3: CASSLSGSANWREKLFF
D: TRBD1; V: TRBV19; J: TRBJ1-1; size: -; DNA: TGTGCCAGTAGTATTTGGACAGGGGGAAACACTGAAGCTTTCTTT; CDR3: CASSIWTGGNTEAFF
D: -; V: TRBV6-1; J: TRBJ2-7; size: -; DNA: TGTGCCAGCAGTGAAGGGGGTTACGAGCAGTACTTC; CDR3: CASSEGGYEQYF
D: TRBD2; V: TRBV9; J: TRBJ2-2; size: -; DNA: TGTGCCAGCAGTCATAGCGGGGGCCGATACACCGGGGAGCTGTTTTTT; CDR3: CASSHSGGRYTGELFF
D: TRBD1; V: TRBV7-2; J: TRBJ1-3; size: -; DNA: TGTGCCAGCAGCTTGCGACAGGGGGCACGGAGCTCTGGAAACACCATATATTTT; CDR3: CASSLRQGARSSGNTIYF
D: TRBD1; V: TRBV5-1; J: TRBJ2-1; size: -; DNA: TGCGCCAGCAGCTTGGTCCCGGGACAGGGTAACGAGCAGTTCTTC; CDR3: CASSLVPGQGNEQFF
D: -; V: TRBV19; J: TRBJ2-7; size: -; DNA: TGTGCCAGTAGGCGGACAGACCACTACGAGCAGTACTTC; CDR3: CASRRTDHYEQYF
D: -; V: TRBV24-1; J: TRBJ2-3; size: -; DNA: TGTGCCACCAGTGATTATAGCACAGATACGCAGTATTTT; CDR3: CATSDYSTDTQYF
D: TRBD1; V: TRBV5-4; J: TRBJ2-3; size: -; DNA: TGTGCCAGCAGGAGGGGACAGACCATCACAGATACGCAGTATTTT; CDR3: CASRRGQTITDTQYF
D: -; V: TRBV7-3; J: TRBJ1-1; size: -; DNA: TGTGCCAGCAGCCAAACGCAGATGAACACTGAAGCTTTCTTT; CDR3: CASSQTQMNTEAFF
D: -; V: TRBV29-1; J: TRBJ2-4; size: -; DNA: TGCAGCGTCCAGGGGACCAAAACTGTAATGAACATTCAGTACTTC; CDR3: CSVQGTKTVMNIQYF
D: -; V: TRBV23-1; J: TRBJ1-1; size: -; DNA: TGCGCCAGCAGCTACAATCAATCCGAACCTGAAGCTTTCTTT; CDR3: CASSYNQSEPEAFF
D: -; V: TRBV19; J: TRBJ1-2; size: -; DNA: TGTGCCAGTACAGGGCCAGCCTATGGCTACACCTTC; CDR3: CASTGPAYGYTF
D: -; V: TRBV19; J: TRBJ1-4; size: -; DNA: TGTGCCAGTAGTGCCCAAGGGGGAAATGAAAAACTGTTTTTT; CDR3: CASSAQGGNEKLFF
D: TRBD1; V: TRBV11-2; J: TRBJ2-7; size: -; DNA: TGTGCCAGCAGCCCTCGGGACAGGGGGCCTAACGAGCAGTACTTC; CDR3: CASSPRDRGPNEQYF
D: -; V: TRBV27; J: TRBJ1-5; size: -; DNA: TGTGCCAGCAGTTTATCGTGGGTGGCGGGCAATCAGCCCCAGCATTTT; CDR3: CASSLSWVAGNQPQHF
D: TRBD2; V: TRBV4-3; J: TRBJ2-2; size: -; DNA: TGCGCCAGCAGCCAAGATCCCCGGGGGGGAAGGACCGGGGAGCTGTTTTTT; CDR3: CASSQDPRGGRTGELFF
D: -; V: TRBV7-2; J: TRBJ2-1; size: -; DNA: TGTGCCAGCAGCTACGGATCCAATGAGCAGTTCTTC; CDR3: CASSYGSNEQFF
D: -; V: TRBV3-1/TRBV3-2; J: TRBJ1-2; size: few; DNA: TGTGCCAGCAGCCAAGCAGAATTTTATGGCTACACCTTC; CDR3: CASSQAEFYGYTF
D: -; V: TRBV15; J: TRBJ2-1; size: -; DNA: TGTGCCACCAGCCTGGGACTGCTCTCCTACAATGAGCAGTTCTTC; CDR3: CATSLGLLSYNEQFF
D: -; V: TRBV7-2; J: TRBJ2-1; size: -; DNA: TGTGCCAGCAGCTCAAAGTGGGAGGGGGCCTTCTACAATGAGCAGTTCTTC; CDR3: CASSSKWEGAFYNEQFF
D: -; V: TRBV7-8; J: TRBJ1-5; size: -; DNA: TGTGCCAGCAGCCCAAGACTAGGGAGTAATCAGCCCCAGCATTTT; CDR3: CASSPRLGSNQPQHF
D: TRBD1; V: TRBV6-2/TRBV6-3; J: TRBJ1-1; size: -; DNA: TGTGCCAGCAGTTACGTGGACAGGGACACTGAAGCTTTCTTT; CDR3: CASSYVDRDTEAFF
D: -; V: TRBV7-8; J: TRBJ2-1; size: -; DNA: TGTGCCAGCAGCCAAGTCCGCAATGAGCAGTTCTTC; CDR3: CASSQVRNEQFF
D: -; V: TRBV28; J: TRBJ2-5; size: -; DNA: TGTGCCAGCAGTTATATTGGGCCTCGAGAGAAAGAGACCCAGTACTTC; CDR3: CASSYIGPREKETQYF
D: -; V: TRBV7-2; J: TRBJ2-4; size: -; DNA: TGTGCCAGCAGCTTAGCGGTGGAAGGGGTCGTGGGAGCCAAAAACATTCAGTACTTC; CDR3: CASSLAVEGVVGAKNIQYF
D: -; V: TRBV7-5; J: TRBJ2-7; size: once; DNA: TGTGTCAGAAGGAGACTAGCGGGGGCCTTCTCCTACGAGCAGTACTTC; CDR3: CVRRRLAGAFSYEQYF
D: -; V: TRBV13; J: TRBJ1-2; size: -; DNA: TGTGCCAGCAGCAAAAGGGGGACGGGGTATGGCTACACCTTC; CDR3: CASSKRGTGYGYTF
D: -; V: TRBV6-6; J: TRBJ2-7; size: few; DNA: TGTGCCAGCAGTTCAACAGGATCCGAGCAGTACTTC; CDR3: CASSSTGSEQYF
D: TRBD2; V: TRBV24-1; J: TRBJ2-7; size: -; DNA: TGTGCCACCAGTGACCCCCGGGGGGGGGAAGACGAGCAGTACTTC; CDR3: CATSDPRGGEDEQYF
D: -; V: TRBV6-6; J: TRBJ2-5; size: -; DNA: TGTGCCAGCAGTTACCTGGTGCAGGGAGGGACCCAGTACTTC; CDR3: CASSYLVQGGTQYF
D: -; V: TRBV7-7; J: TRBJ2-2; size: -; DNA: TGTGCCAGCAGCTTAGCGGCGGTCGGGGGCGGTAACACCGGGGAGCTGTTTTTT; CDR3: CASSLAAVGGGNTGELFF
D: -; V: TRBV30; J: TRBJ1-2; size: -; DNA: TGTGCCTGGAGCCCGGACAGTCCTGTCTATGGCTACACCTTC; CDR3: CAWSPDSPVYGYTF
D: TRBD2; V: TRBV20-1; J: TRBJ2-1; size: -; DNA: TGCAGTGCTAGTCCCCTTACTAGCGGGCCAAACAATGAGCAGTTCTTC; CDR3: CSASPLTSGPNNEQFF
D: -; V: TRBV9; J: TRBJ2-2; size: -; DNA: TGTGCCAGCAGCATGCGCTCCAGCGGGTCAACCGGGGAGCTGTTTTTT; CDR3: CASSMRSSGSTGELFF
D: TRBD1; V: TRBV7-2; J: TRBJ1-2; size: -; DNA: TGTGCCAGCAGCTTATCCGGACAGGGCCATGGCTACACCTTC; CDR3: CASSLSGQGHGYTF
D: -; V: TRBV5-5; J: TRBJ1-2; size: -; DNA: TGTGCCAGCAGACTCGGGATTCTCGATTATGGCTACACCTTC; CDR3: CASRLGILDYGYTF
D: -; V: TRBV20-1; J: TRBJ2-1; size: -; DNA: TGCAGTGCCCCCTTAGGGACTCAGCAGTTCTTC; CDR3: CSAPLGTQQFF
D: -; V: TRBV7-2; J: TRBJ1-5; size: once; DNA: TGTGCCAGCAGCTTAGCTAGTCGAGGGGGTGATCAGCCCCAGCATTTT; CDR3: CASSLASRGGDQPQHF
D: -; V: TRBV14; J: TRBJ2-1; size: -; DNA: TGTGCCAGCAGTGAAGCCGTGAGGCTAGACAATGAGCAGTTCTTC; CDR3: CASSEAVRLDNEQFF
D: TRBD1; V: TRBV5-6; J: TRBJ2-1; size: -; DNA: TGTGCCAGCAGCTTCGACCGGGACAGGCAATTCTTC; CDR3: CASSFDRDRQFF
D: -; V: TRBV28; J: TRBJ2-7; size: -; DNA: TGTGCCAGCACCTCGCGAGTTGGTGAGCAGTACTTC; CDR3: CASTSRVGEQYF
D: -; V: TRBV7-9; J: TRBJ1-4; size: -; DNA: TGTGCCAGCGCTCGGGGAGCTAATGAAAAACTGTTTTTT; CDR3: CASARGANEKLFF
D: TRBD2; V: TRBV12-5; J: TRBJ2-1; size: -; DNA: TGTGCTAGTGGTTTATTGGGGGGGTGGTCCTACAATGAGCAGTTCTTC; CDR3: CASGLLGGWSYNEQFF
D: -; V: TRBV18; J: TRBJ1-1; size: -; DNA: TGTGCCAGCTCACTTAACCCCCACACTGAAGCTTTCTTT; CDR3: CASSLNPHTEAFF
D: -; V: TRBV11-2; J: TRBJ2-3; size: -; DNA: TGTGCCAGCAGCTGGAGGGGATCTAACACAGATACGCAGTATTTT; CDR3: CASSWRGSNTDTQYF
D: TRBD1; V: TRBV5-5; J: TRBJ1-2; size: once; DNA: TGTGCCAGCAGCTGGGGACAGTTCAACTATGGCTACACCTTC; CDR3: CASSWGQFNYGYTF
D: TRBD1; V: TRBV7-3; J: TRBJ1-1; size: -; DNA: TGTGCCAGCAGCCAAGGGTCGGCAGGGGGACAAGGTGAAGCTTTCTTT; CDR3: CASSQGSAGGQGEAFF